The 32 T cell receptor beta chains listed next were all sequenced from one sample in a study of blood T cell repertoires in COVID-19. Sequenced by immunoSEQ multiplex PCR; TCRdb stores in-frame clones only, minus some. The sample includes a few hundred thousand clones, approximately 89% of them seen just once. The sequenced sample consisted of peripheral blood. These receptors originate from a woman between 25 and 40 years old with COVID-19, enrolled during active disease.

This clone turned up a few times. The chain employs TRBV7-6 and TRBJ1-3; 9 bases line up with TRBD1. V was clipped by 3 bases and J by 8 bases; unmatched bases: 5. CDR3 length equals 14 residues. Germline CDR1 SGHVS, CDR2 FNYEAQ. CDR3 loop: CASSFTDRGDTIYF. CDR3 bases: TGTGCCAGCAGCTTCACGGACAGGGGTGACACCATATATTTT.

The chain recombines TRBV6-2 or TRBV6-3 with TRBJ2-5; D uncertain. There are 12 residues in the CDR3. The germline V and J ends were trimmed by 4 bases and 3 bases, with 6 bases remaining between them. Germline V gives CDR1 MNHEY, CDR2 SVGEGT. This CDR3 reads CASSSLKETQYF. CDR3 nucleotides: TGTGCCAGCAGTTCACTTAAAGAGACCCAGTACTTC.

The chain carries TRBV7-9 and TRBJ1-2; possible D gene TRBD1, 6 bases. This CDR3 is 14 amino acids long. Trimming stripped 5 bases from V and 2 bases from J, with 12 bases between. Germline CDR1 reads SEHNR; CDR2 reads FQNEAQ (reference sequence). The CDR3 spells CASSRQAINYGYTF. The CDR3 bases are TGTGCCAGCAGCCGACAGGCTATCAACTATGGCTACACCTTC.

The rearrangement joins TRBV3-1 (or the pseudogene TRBV3-2) to TRBJ2-2; D remains ambiguous. CDR1 and CDR2 from the germline V gene are LGHDT and YNNKEL (reference sequence). This CDR3 region has 14 residues. V was cut by 4 bases and J by 5 bases, with 11 bases left in between. CDR3 loop: CASSRLAWTGELFF. The CDR3 DNA sequence: TGTGCCAGCAGCCGACTTGCATGGACCGGGGAGCTGTTTTTT.

This clone was seen once. The chain recombines TRBV2 with TRBJ2-5, with 9 bases identical to TRBD2. This CDR3 comprises 16 residues. CDR1 SNHLY and CDR2 FYNNEI come from the germline V gene. With 4 bases clipped from V and 4 bases from J, the junction kept 10 bases outside the gene matches. As DNA, the CDR3 is TGTGCCAGCAGTGGGGCGTCTAGCGGGGTCGGAGAGACCCAGTACTTC. Translated: CASSGASSGVGETQYF. Filled out from reference TRBV2 and TRBJ2-5, the complete variable domain reads EPEVTQTPSHQVTQMGQEVILRCVPISNHLYFYWYRQILGQKVEFLVSFYNNEISEKSEIFDDQFSVERPDGSNFTLKIRSTKLEDSAMYFCASSGASSGVGETQYFGPGTRLLVL.

V gene TRBV10-3 combines with J gene TRBJ2-7, with a weak D call TRBD1 (6 bases). Trimming pared 7 bases from V and 5 bases from J, leaving 9 bases between. Germline V gene sequence: CDR1 ENHRY, CDR2 SYGVKD. There are 11 residues in the CDR3. The CDR3 is CAINNRDEQYF. The CDR3 DNA reads TGTGCCATCAATAACAGGGACGAGCAGTACTTC.

This clone showed up just a few times. The sample carries other DNA sequences with the same CDR3. The chain couples TRBV6-2 or TRBV6-3 to TRBJ1-5, with D possibly being TRBD1 (5 bases). This CDR3 has 14 residues. V was clipped by 0 bases and J by 2 bases, with 5 bases between them. Per germline, CDR1 MNHEY and CDR2 SVGEGT. DNA of the CDR3: TGTGCCAGCAGTTACTCAGGGGGCAATCAGCCCCAGCATTTT. Its translation: CASSYSGGNQPQHF.

DNA of the CDR3: TGTGCCAGCAGCTCCCAATGGCCAGGGGGTGAACTCTCCTATGGCTACACCTTC. Amino acids: CASSSQWPGGELSYGYTF. J is TRBJ1-2 and V is TRBV7-9; 7 nucleotides agree with TRBD1. Trimming at V came to 4 bases and at J to 4 bases, leaving 18 bases not matched to a gene. Per the germline V gene, CDR1 is SEHNR and CDR2 is FQNEAQ (reference sequence). The CDR3 has 18 residues.

The rearrangement joins TRBV7-2 to TRBJ2-7; 7 bases align to TRBD1. Germline loops: CDR1 SGHTA, CDR2 FQGNSA. After removal of 3 bases from V and 7 bases from J, the junction contained 9 bases not matched to a gene. The CDR3 has 14 amino acids. The CDR3 loop reads CASSFRDRASEQYF. The CDR3 DNA reads as TGTGCCAGCAGCTTCCGGGACAGAGCCTCAGAGCAGTACTTC.

This clone was seen a few times. The rearrangement links TRBV10-1 to TRBJ2-3, with 8 bases fitting TRBD1. J gave up 5 bases and V 3 bases, and 7 bases lay outside the gene matches. The CDR3 length is 15 residues. Germline V lookup: CDR1 WNHNN, CDR2 SYGVQD (reference sequence). The CDR3 protein is CASSDPQGAKDTQYF. Written as DNA, the CDR3 is TGCGCCAGCAGTGACCCGCAGGGGGCTAAAGATACGCAGTATTTT.

This CDR3 is CASTRSGPSTDTQYF. CDR3 sequence (DNA): TGCGCCAGCACTCGTAGCGGGCCCAGCACAGATACGCAGTATTTT. The V call is TRBV10-2, the J call TRBJ2-3, with 7 bases lining up with TRBD2. Germline assignment: CDR1 WSHSY and CDR2 SAAADI. With 7 bases clipped from V and 0 bases from J, the junction kept 7 bases outside the gene matches. CDR3 length equals 15 residues.

The rearrangement links TRBV5-1 to TRBJ2-5; 7 bases are shared with TRBD2. J lost 2 bases, V lost 4 bases, and 8 bases had no gene match. CDR1 is SGHRS, CDR2 YFSETQ, per germline. This CDR3 has 15 amino acids. The chain's CDR3 is CASSAGDQTQETQYF. The CDR3 nucleotides are TGCGCCAGCAGCGCGGGGGATCAAACACAAGAGACCCAGTACTTC.

This clone was detected only a few times. The chain uses TRBV6-6 and TRBJ2-7; 9 bases match TRBD1. Losses at the gene ends were 7 bases for V and 5 bases for J; bases not matched to a gene: 6. CDR1 is MNHNY, CDR2 SVGAGI, per germline (reference sequence). The CDR3 covers 13 residues. Here the CDR3 DNA reads TGTGCCAGCATCGGACAGGGGATTCACGAGCAGTACTTC. Translating it yields CASIGQGIHEQYF.

The rearrangement links TRBV5-4 to TRBJ2-5; TRBD1 matches 12 bases. The CDR3 runs to 14 residues. Germline V lookup: CDR1 SGHNT, CDR2 YYREEE (reference sequence). V trimming: 4 bases; J trimming: 4 bases; junction bases outside the gene matches: 2. CDR3 region: CASSGGQGAETQYF. For the CDR3, the DNA is TGTGCCAGCAGCGGGGGACAGGGGGCAGAGACCCAGTACTTC.

The rearrangement joins TRBV7-9 to TRBJ2-7; 9 positions match TRBD1. The length of the CDR3 is 14 residues. Germline-derived CDR1 and CDR2 are SEHNR and FQNEAQ (reference sequence). V lost 4 bases to trimming and J lost 4 bases; unmatched junction nucleotides: 5. The CDR3 nucleotides are TGTGCCAGCAGCTCGGGACAGGGACTTTACGAGCAGTACTTC. It specifies CASSSGQGLYEQYF. Using reference TRBV7-9 and TRBJ2-7 for the parts outside the CDR3, the full variable domain is DTGVSQNPRHKITKRGQNVTFRCDPISEHNRLYWYRQTLGQGPEFLTYFQNEAQLEKSRLLSDRFSAERPKGSFSTLEIQRTEQGDSAMYLCASSSGQGLYEQYFGPGTRLTVT.

The rearrangement joins TRBV9 to TRBJ2-3, with 9 bases matching TRBD2. Per the germline V gene, CDR1 is SGDLS and CDR2 is YYNGEE. The CDR3 loop spans 15 amino acids. V lost 0 bases and J lost 7; bases outside the gene matches: 6. In nucleotides, the CDR3 is TGTGCCAGCAGCGTAGCCAGCGGGGGGCAGAATACGCAGTATTTT. This gives the protein CASSVASGGQNTQYF.

The count of this clone is one. This rearrangement joins TRBV4-3 to TRBJ2-1, with 8 bases that match TRBD2. V shed 0 bases and J 1 base; nucleotides not matched to a gene: 8. CDR3 length: 18 residues. Germline V gene sequence: CDR1 LGHNA, CDR2 YSLEER. The CDR3 sequence: CASSQDPHSGGSYNEQFF. Written as DNA, the CDR3 is TGCGCCAGCAGCCAAGATCCTCACAGCGGGGGTTCCTACAATGAGCAGTTCTTC.

The gene calls are TRBV19 and TRBJ2-2, with TRBD1 matching 10 bases. CDR3 size: 16 residues. The V segment lost 6 bases and the J segment 1 base; nucleotides outside the gene matches: 5. Germline V lookup: CDR1 LNHDA, CDR2 SQIVND (reference sequence). CDR3 DNA: TGTGCCAGTAGGTGGGACAGGGGCCAGAACACCGGGGAGCTGTTTTTT. Encoded protein: CASRWDRGQNTGELFF.

Here the CDR3 reads CASSETTSSTQYF. Here the CDR3 DNA reads TGCGCCAGCAGTGAGACTACATCGAGTACGCAGTATTTT. This chain links TRBV10-1 with TRBJ2-3, with D unclear. Germline CDR1 reads WNHNN; CDR2 reads SYGVQD (reference sequence). The germline V and J ends were trimmed by 2 bases and 8 bases, with 11 bases remaining between them. The CDR3 is made up of 13 amino acids.

The chain joins TRBV5-1 to TRBJ2-7, with 9 bases lining up with TRBD2. The V and J ends lost 1 base and 6 bases, in that order; junction bases with no gene match: 8. This CDR3 is built from 15 residues. Per germline, CDR1 SGHRS and CDR2 YFSETQ. The CDR3 DNA follows: TGCGCCAGCAGCTTGTTGGCTAGCGGGACCGCCGAGCAGTACTTC. Protein sequence: CASSLLASGTAEQYF.

The genes are TRBV7-6 and TRBJ2-2; TRBD1 matches 9 bases. The CDR3 is 15 residues long. V dropped 5 bases and J dropped 7; count of bases not matched to a gene: 8. Germline lookup yields CDR1 SGHVS and CDR2 FNYEAQ. The CDR3 is CASSRDRATVGELFF. Here the CDR3 DNA reads TGTGCCAGCAGCCGGGACAGGGCAACGGTCGGGGAGCTGTTTTTT. The variable domain in full, completed from reference TRBV7-6 and TRBJ2-2, reads GAGVSQSPRYKVTKRGQDVALRCDPISGHVSLYWYRQALGQGPEFLTYFNYEAQQDKSGLPNDRFSAERPEGSISTLTIQRTEQRDSAMYRCASSRDRATVGELFFGEGSRLTVL.

The J gene is TRBJ1-6, the V gene TRBV7-8, with D unresolved. Germline CDR1 is SGHVS and CDR2 is FQNEAQ. Trimming left V 1 base short and J 6 bases short, with 10 bases between. The CDR3 sequence is 15 residues long. The CDR3 DNA reads TGTGCCAGCAGCTTAGAGTTTCTGAGTAATTCACCCCTCCACTTT. Its protein is CASSLEFLSNSPLHF.

The chain has TRBV6-2 or TRBV6-3 and TRBJ1-6; perhaps TRBD1 as D (5 bases). From germline, CDR1 is MNHEY and CDR2 SVGEGT. This CDR3 has 15 amino acids. Trimming removed 5 bases at V and 9 bases at J, with 17 bases between. CDR3 DNA: TGTGCCAGCAGTCAAGGCGGACACTCAGGTTCACCCCTCCACTTT. It codes for CASSQGGHSGSPLHF.

This clone came up once. This chain joins TRBV5-1 and TRBJ1-6; D not certain. Germline V gene data show CDR1 as SGHRS and CDR2 as YFSETQ. The CDR3 has 15 amino acids. Trimming took 1 base from V and 4 from J, leaving 9 bases between them. CDR3 region: CASSLYSGYNSPLHF. The CDR3 nucleotides are TGCGCCAGCAGCTTGTACTCAGGTTATAATTCACCCCTCCACTTT.

The chain recombines TRBV2 with TRBJ1-5; D not certain. The germline V and J ends were trimmed by 7 bases and 0 bases, with 13 bases remaining between them. Germline V gene sequence: CDR1 SNHLY, CDR2 FYNNEI. This CDR3 is built from 15 residues. This CDR3 is CASTPFRYSNQPQHF. The CDR3 region has the DNA TGTGCCAGCACCCCCTTTAGATATAGCAATCAGCCCCAGCATTTT.

This clone came up a few times. The rearrangement uses TRBV6-6 and TRBJ1-6; maybe TRBD1 (6 bases). Trimming took off 6 bases at V and 10 bases at J, with 16 bases between the two ends. Germline CDR1 MNHNY, CDR2 SVGAGI (reference sequence). The CDR3 is made up of 14 amino acids. CDR3 bases: TGTGCCAGCAGCCCCACAGGGTTAAGGTCACCCCTCCACTTT. Translation gives CASSPTGLRSPLHF.

The chain employs TRBV3-1 (or the pseudogene TRBV3-2) and TRBJ1-4, with 7 bases identical to TRBD1. Germline lookup yields CDR1 LGHDT and CDR2 YNNKEL (reference sequence). CDR3 length: 17 residues. V dropped 4 bases and J dropped 4; count of bases not matched to a gene: 12. The CDR3 loop is CASSPLDRAYLNEKLFF. The CDR3 DNA reads TGTGCCAGCAGCCCTCTAGACAGGGCTTACCTTAATGAAAAACTGTTTTTT.

The chain links TRBV11-3 to TRBJ2-1; no reliable D call. This CDR3 has 13 residues. Per the germline V gene, CDR1 is SGHNT and CDR2 is YENEEA. V lost 1 base, J lost 3 bases, and 4 bases lay in between. CDR3 region: CASSLGYYNEQFF. DNA for the CDR3: TGTGCCAGCAGCTTAGGCTACTACAATGAGCAGTTCTTC.

The chain carries TRBV12-3 or TRBV12-4 and TRBJ1-1; D is unresolved. V gave up 6 bases and J gave up 6 bases, with 8 bases separating them. The CDR3 consists of 11 residues. The chain's CDR3 is CASSRPAEAFF. DNA of the CDR3: TGTGCCAGCAGCAGGCCGGCTGAAGCTTTCTTT.

This chain uses TRBV7-9 with TRBJ2-1; the D gene is possibly TRBD2 (6 bases). CDR1 SEHNR and CDR2 FQNEAQ come from the germline V gene (reference sequence). The V and J ends lost 5 bases and 9 bases respectively, with 17 bases between them. The CDR3 is 14 amino acids. This chain's CDR3 is CASSTTTRLAEQFF. CDR3 DNA: TGTGCCAGCAGCACGACGACTAGGTTGGCTGAGCAGTTCTTC. The full variable domain, its missing parts supplied by reference TRBV7-9 and TRBJ2-1, is DTGVSQNPRHKITKRGQNVTFRCDPISEHNRLYWYRQTLGQGPEFLTYFQNEAQLEKSRLLSDRFSAERPKGSFSTLEIQRTEQGDSAMYLCASSTTTRLAEQFFGPGTRLTVL.

This clone occurred a few times. The CDR3, as DNA: TGCGCCAGCAGCCGCGGAGGACTGGCCGTTTTGGGCAATGAGCAGTTCTTC. Protein sequence: CASSRGGLAVLGNEQFF. The chain carries TRBV4-1 and TRBJ2-1; tentatively, D is TRBD2 (5 bases). The CDR3 totals 17 residues. V was pared by 4 bases and J by 6 bases, with 22 bases between. Germline-derived CDR1 and CDR2 are MGHRA and YSYEKL.

This clone was observed once. The chain uses TRBV10-2 and TRBJ1-2, with D hard to call. The V gene lost 8 bases and the J gene lost 3 bases, with 16 bases spanning the gap. This CDR3 has 14 residues. Germline CDR1 reads WSHSY; CDR2 reads SAAADI. The CDR3 bases are TGCGCCAGCGCCCCCCCGGGGTTAGACTATGGCTACACCTTC. Its protein product is CASAPPGLDYGYTF.